This TCR beta chain comes out of a study of cytomegalovirus exposure and HLA in healthy donors. The germline V gene has CDR1 SNHLY and CDR2 FYNNEI. The CDR3 has 16 amino acids. After removal of 2 bases from V and 3 bases from J, the junction contained 9 bases not matched to a gene. With 60 Vbeta and 13 Jbeta primers, the PCR was carried out. The protocol was immunoSEQ multiplex PCR, while the TCRdb copy is restricted to in-frame clones and leaves out a portion. Found here are under 200,000 clones, 62% of them singletons; the top ten hold 2.5% to 3%. The sequence came from a man aged 40-50 years in good health and CMV-seronegative. This chain links TRBV2 with TRBJ2-7; 8 positions match TRBD2. Sequenced sample: PBMCs. The CDR3 nucleotides read TGTGCCAGCAGTGAATCAGGACTAGCAGATTTCTACGAGCAGTACTTC. Protein: CASSESGLADFYEQYF.